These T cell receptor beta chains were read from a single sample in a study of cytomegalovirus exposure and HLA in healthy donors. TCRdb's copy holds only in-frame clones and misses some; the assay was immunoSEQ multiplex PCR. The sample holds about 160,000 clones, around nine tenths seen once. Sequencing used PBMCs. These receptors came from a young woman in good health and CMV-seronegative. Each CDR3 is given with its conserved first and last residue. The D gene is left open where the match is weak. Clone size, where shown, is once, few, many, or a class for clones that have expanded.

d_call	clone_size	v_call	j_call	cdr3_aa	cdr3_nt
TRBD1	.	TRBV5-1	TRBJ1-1	CASSFTGGTEAFF	TGCGCCAGCAGCTTTACAGGGGGCACTGAAGCTTTCTTT
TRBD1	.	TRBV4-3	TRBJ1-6	CASSQRTGLSSPLHF	TGCGCCAGCAGCCAAAGGACAGGGCTTAGTTCACCCCTCCACTTT
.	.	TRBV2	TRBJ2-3	CASMVVDFSTDTQYF	TGTGCCAGCATGGTTGTTGACTTCTCCACAGATACGCAGTATTTT
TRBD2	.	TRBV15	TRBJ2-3	CATSRVPLAGVGDTQYF	TGTGCCACCAGCAGAGTGCCCCTAGCGGGAGTGGGGGATACGCAGTATTTT
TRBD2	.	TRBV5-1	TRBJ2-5	CASSLANQVREQYF	TGCGCCAGCAGCTTGGCCAATCAAGTGCGGGAGCAGTACTTC
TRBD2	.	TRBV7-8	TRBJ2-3	CASSRGGPDTDTQYF	TGTGCCAGCAGCCGCGGGGGGCCAGACACAGATACGCAGTATTTT
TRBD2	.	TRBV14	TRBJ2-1	CASSGLAGVGGSEQFF	TGTGCCAGCAGCGGACTAGCGGGAGTGGGGGGGAGTGAGCAGTTCTTC
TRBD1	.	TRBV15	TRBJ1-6	CATSRDRQGDSPLHF	TGTGCCACCAGCAGAGATCGACAGGGGGATTCACCCCTCCACTTT
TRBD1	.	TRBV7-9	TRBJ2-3	CASSSRQGLPDTQYF	TGTGCCAGCAGCTCCAGACAGGGTCTACCAGATACGCAGTATTTT
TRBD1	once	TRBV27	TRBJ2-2	CARSGSRGLGGELFF	TGTGCCAGGTCGGGTAGCAGGGGGCTCGGCGGGGAGCTGTTTTTT
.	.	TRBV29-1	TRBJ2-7	CSVATFSYEQYF	TGCAGCGTGGCAACCTTCTCCTACGAGCAGTACTTC
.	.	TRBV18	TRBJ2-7	CASSPSPGAYEQYF	TGTGCCAGCTCACCGTCCCCGGGGGCCTACGAGCAGTACTTC
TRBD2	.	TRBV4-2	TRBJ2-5	CASSPSPGGETQYF	TGTGCCAGCAGCCCCTCCCCGGGGGGAGAGACCCAGTACTTC
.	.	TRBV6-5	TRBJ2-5	CASRGTPKGETQYF	TGTGCCAGCAGAGGGACACCAAAGGGAGAGACCCAGTACTTC
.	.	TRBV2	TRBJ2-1	CASRSRDSSTNEQFF	TGTGCCAGCAGGTCCCGGGACTCGTCCACCAATGAGCAGTTCTTC
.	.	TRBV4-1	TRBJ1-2	CASSQEVQYGYTF	TGCGCCAGCAGCCAGGAGGTCCAATATGGCTACACCTTC
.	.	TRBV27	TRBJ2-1	CASSLYTNNEQFF	TGTGCCAGCAGTTTATACACAAACAATGAGCAGTTCTTC
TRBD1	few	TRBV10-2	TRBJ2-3	CASRATGASTDTQYF	TGCGCCAGCAGAGCGACAGGGGCTAGCACAGATACGCAGTATTTT
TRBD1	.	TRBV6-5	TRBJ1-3	CASSSTGSSGNTIYF	TGTGCCAGCAGCTCGACAGGGAGCTCTGGAAACACCATATATTTT
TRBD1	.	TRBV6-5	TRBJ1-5	CASSPMTGESQHF	TGTGCCAGCAGCCCTATGACAGGGGAGTCCCAGCATTTT
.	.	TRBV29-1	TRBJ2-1	CSGQEGNEQFF	TGCAGCGGACAGGAAGGAAATGAGCAGTTCTTC
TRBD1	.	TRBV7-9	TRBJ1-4	CASSPGDRGGEKLFF	TGTGCCAGCAGCCCCGGGGACAGGGGGGGTGAAAAACTGTTTTTT
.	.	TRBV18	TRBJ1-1	CASSESGNTEAFF	TGTGCCAGCTCGGAAAGCGGGAACACTGAAGCTTTCTTT
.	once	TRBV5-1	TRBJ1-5	CASSLLGREPQHF	TGCGCCAGCAGCTTGTTAGGGAGGGAGCCCCAGCATTTT
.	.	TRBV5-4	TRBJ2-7	CASSPGGADYEQYF	TGTGCCAGCAGCCCCGGTGGGGCAGATTACGAGCAGTACTTC
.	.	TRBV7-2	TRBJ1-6	CASSLGAFRQNSPLHF	TGTGCCAGCAGCTTAGGGGCATTTAGACAGAATTCACCCCTCCACTTT
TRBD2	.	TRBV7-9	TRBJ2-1	CASASLLAGTYNEQFF	TGTGCCAGCGCCTCCCTCCTAGCGGGAACCTACAATGAGCAGTTCTTC
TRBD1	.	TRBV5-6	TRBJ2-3	CASSLAPGQGANTQYF	TGTGCCAGCAGCTTGGCCCCGGGACAGGGGGCCAATACGCAGTATTTT
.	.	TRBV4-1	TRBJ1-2	CASSQEQGYNYGYTF	TGCGCCAGCAGCCAAGAGCAGGGATATAACTATGGCTACACCTTC
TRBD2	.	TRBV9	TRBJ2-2	CASRRGTSVSTGELFF	TGTGCCAGCAGACGGGGGACTAGCGTTTCCACCGGGGAGCTGTTTTTT
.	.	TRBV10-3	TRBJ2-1	CATKETSALSYNEQFF	TGTGCCACTAAAGAGACGAGCGCCCTCTCCTACAATGAGCAGTTCTTC
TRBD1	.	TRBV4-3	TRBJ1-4	CASSQGWDRGSATNEKLFF	TGCGCCAGCAGCCAAGGCTGGGACAGGGGATCTGCAACTAATGAAAAACTGTTTTTT
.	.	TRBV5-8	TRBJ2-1	CASSLGMAGNEQFF	TGTGCCAGCAGTCTCGGGATGGCGGGCAATGAGCAGTTCTTC
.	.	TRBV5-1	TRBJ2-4	CASGAGPKNIQYF	TGCGCCAGCGGCGCGGGGCCCAAAAACATTCAGTACTTC
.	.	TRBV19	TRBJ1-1	CASTTGDNTEAFF	TGTGCCAGTACGACAGGAGATAACACTGAAGCTTTCTTT
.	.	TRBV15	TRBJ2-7	CATKVDAGRLYEQYF	TGTGCCACCAAGGTGGATGCGGGGCGATTATACGAGCAGTACTTC
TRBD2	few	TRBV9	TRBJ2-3	CASSPGTSGGDTQYF	TGTGCCAGCAGCCCCGGGACTAGCGGGGGAGACACGCAGTATTTT
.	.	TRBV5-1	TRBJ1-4	CASSLGVSSAAGEKLFF	TGCGCCAGCAGCTTGGGGGTAAGCTCTGCAGCAGGTGAAAAACTGTTTTTT
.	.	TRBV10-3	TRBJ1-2	CAISEDLSYGYTF	TGTGCCATCAGTGAAGACTTGAGCTATGGCTACACCTTC
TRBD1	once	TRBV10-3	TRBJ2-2	CAISDPTGGHRELFF	TGTGCCATCAGTGACCCGACAGGGGGCCACCGGGAGCTGTTTTTT
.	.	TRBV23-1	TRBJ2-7	CASSHRRGTYEQYF	TGCGCCAGCAGTCACCGTCGGGGGACCTACGAGCAGTACTTC
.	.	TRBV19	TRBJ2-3	CASSILGADTQYF	TGTGCCAGTAGTATCCTGGGAGCAGATACGCAGTATTTT
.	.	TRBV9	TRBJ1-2	CASSLAGGTRDYGYTF	TGTGCCAGCAGCTTGGCGGGGGGGACCCGGGACTATGGCTACACCTTC
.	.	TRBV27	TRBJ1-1	CASSLFSGWSEAFF	TGTGCCAGCAGTTTATTTTCAGGGTGGTCTGAAGCTTTCTTT
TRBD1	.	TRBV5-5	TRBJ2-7	CASSPQGAVIYEQYF	TGTGCCAGCAGCCCACAGGGGGCAGTGATCTACGAGCAGTACTTC
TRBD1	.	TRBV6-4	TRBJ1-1	CASSEEGANTEAFF	TGTGCCAGCAGTGAGGAGGGGGCGAACACTGAAGCTTTCTTT
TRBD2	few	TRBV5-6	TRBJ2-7	CASSHIGTSGYEQYF	TGTGCCAGCAGCCATATAGGGACTAGCGGATACGAGCAGTACTTC
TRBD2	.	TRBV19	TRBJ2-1	CASSMGGGRALNEQFF	TGTGCCAGTAGTATGGGCGGCGGGAGGGCCCTCAATGAGCAGTTCTTC
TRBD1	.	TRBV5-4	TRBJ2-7	CASSPSRDSFYEQYF	TGTGCCAGCAGCCCCTCCAGGGACAGCTTCTACGAGCAGTACTTC
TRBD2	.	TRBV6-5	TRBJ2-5	CASSSGTSGRETQYF	TGTGCCAGCAGTTCCGGGACTAGCGGGAGAGAGACCCAGTACTTC